The 23 T cell receptor beta chains given below trace back to one sample, sequenced in a study of shared clonotypes between healthy human individuals. The method was immunoSEQ multiplex PCR; TCRdb's version includes in-frame clones alone and lacks a portion of them. In the table there are about 2 million clones, approximately 95% of which are singletons. Only CD45RO-negative cells positively selected for CCR7 counted as naive CD8 cells, so terminally differentiated effector memory CD45RA+ cells were excluded. The specimen sequenced was naive CD8+ T cells sorted from blood. The source of these receptors is a man younger than 35 in good health.

The chain employs TRBV27 and TRBJ1-1, with TRBD1 identical over 8 bases. This CDR3 contains 13 residues. Germline CDR1 and CDR2: MNHEY and SMNVEV (reference sequence). Unmatched junction bases numbered 7, after V lost 6 bases and J lost 7 bases. As DNA, the CDR3 is TGTGCCAGCAGGGTCTCAGGGGGCCATGAAGCTTTCTTT. This codes for CASRVSGGHEAFF.

The genes are TRBV27 and TRBJ1-6; D possibly corresponds to TRBD1 (5 bases). This CDR3 is 15 amino acids long. Trimming removed 4 bases at V and 9 bases at J, with 16 bases between. Germline CDR1 MNHEY, CDR2 SMNVEV (reference sequence). CDR3 bases: TGTGCCAGCAGTTCCTCCGGGGGGTGGGGTTCACCCCTCCACTTT. It encodes CASSSSGGWGSPLHF.

CDR3 residues: CASSPYQGYEQYF. The CDR3 bases are TGTGCCAGCAGCCCCTACCAGGGATACGAGCAGTACTTC. This chain joins TRBV7-3 and TRBJ2-7, with D maybe TRBD1 (5 bases). The V gene's germline CDR1 is SGHTA and CDR2 FQGTGA. The CDR3 is 13 amino acids. V gave up 5 bases and J gave up 4 bases, with 12 bases separating them.

In its sample, this clone was seen once. An end of the junction does not agree with germline; a read error may underlie this. The chain has TRBV6-6 and TRBJ2-5; D is perhaps TRBD2 (5 bases). Germline CDR1 reads MNHNY; CDR2 reads SVGAGI (reference sequence). The CDR3 consists of 14 residues. The CDR3 bases are TGTGCCAGCACTTACGTCGGGGTCCAAGAGACCCAGTACTTC. Amino acids: CASTYVGVQETQYF.

This chain connects TRBV7-9 to TRBJ2-1; D is undetermined. This CDR3 has 15 amino acids. The V gene's germline CDR1 is SEHNR and CDR2 FQNEAQ (reference sequence). The V gene lost 2 bases and the J gene lost 6 bases, with 14 bases spanning the gap. DNA of the CDR3: TGTGCCAGCAGCTTACTAATAGGGATGATCAATGAGCAGTTCTTC. Its translation: CASSLLIGMINEQFF.

V is TRBV6-6 and J is TRBJ2-7; D gene unclear. Trimming stripped 5 bases from V and 2 bases from J, with 10 bases between. This CDR3 is built from 13 residues. CDR1 is MNHNY and CDR2 is SVGAGI in the germline V gene (reference sequence). CDR3 sequence: CASSTPTPYEQYF. The DNA of the CDR3 is TGTGCCAGCAGTACTCCGACTCCCTACGAGCAGTACTTC.

The chain joins TRBV6-5 to TRBJ1-2, with 7 bases matching TRBD1. The CDR3 spans 14 residues. Looked up from germline, CDR1 is MNHEY and CDR2 is SVGAGI. The trim removed 2 bases at V and 7 bases at J, leaving 7 bases unmatched. This CDR3 is CASSYLQGGFGYTF. The CDR3 coding sequence is TGTGCCAGCAGTTACCTCCAGGGGGGGTTTGGCTACACCTTC.

This chain uses TRBV27 with TRBJ1-5; no reliable D call. The germline V gene has CDR1 MNHEY and CDR2 SMNVEV (reference sequence). The CDR3 is made up of 18 amino acids. With 2 bases removed from V and 3 bases from J, the gap between germline ends came to 20 bases. The CDR3 DNA reads TGTGCCAGCAGTTTACTAAATACCCTCGGGGTGATCAATCAGCCCCAGCATTTT. Amino acid sequence: CASSLLNTLGVINQPQHF.

A few counts support this clone. The chain combines TRBV29-1 with TRBJ2-7, with D tentatively TRBD1 (7 bases). The germline CDR1 and CDR2 sequences are SQVTM and ANQGSEA. The CDR3 covers 13 residues. The V gene lost 7 bases and the J gene lost 7 bases, with 20 bases spanning the gap. CDR3 loop: CSAEGGGGREQYF. The CDR3 DNA reads TGCAGCGCCGAGGGAGGAGGGGGCAGAGAGCAGTACTTC.

Points on this clone: The sample has other DNA sequences that encode this CDR3 too. The CDR3 DNA is TGTGCCAGCAGTTACTCTGGATGGAGCTCCTACGAGCAGTACTTC. Protein: CASSYSGWSSYEQYF. The chain recombines TRBV6-5 with TRBJ2-7; D ambiguous. The CDR3 is made up of 15 amino acids. The germline V and J ends were trimmed by 0 bases and 0 bases, with 9 bases remaining between them. CDR1 and CDR2 (germline): MNHEY, SVGAGI.

The chain couples TRBV19 to TRBJ2-2; no clear D. Between the trimmed V and J ends, which lost 1 base and 4 bases, there was a span of 13 bases. Germline V gene lookup returns CDR1 LNHDA and CDR2 SQIVND (reference sequence). This CDR3 region has 16 residues. CDR3 in DNA: TGTGCCAGTAGTATAGGAGAAGGGTACCCCACCGGGGAGCTGTTTTTT. Translating it yields CASSIGEGYPTGELFF.

This sequence joins TRBV4-1 and TRBJ1-1; a weak D match, TRBD1 (6 bases). The V end was cut by 2 bases, the J end by 3 bases, with 13 bases between. Germline lookup yields CDR1 MGHRA and CDR2 YSYEKL. The CDR3 is made up of 15 amino acids. The CDR3, as DNA: TGCGCCAGCAGCCAACAGGGGACCCAAGACACTGAAGCTTTCTTT. This translates into CASSQQGTQDTEAFF.

The gene calls are TRBV6-5 and TRBJ2-5; D not certain. TRBJ2-7 explains the end of the DNA better; the J call may be wrong. From germline, CDR1 is MNHEY and CDR2 SVGAGI. The length of the CDR3 is 13 residues. CDR3 bases: TGTGCCAGCAGTTACCAGAGTAGCTACGAGCAGTACTTC. Amino acid sequence: CASSYQSSYEQYF.

This chain connects TRBV7-9 to TRBJ2-5; D may correspond to TRBD1 or TRBD2 (6 bases each). Per germline, CDR1 SEHNR and CDR2 FQNEAQ (reference sequence). The CDR3 totals 11 residues. V lost 10 bases, J lost 4 bases, and 10 bases lay in between. In DNA, the CDR3 is TGTGCCACCTCGGGGGCAGAGACCCAGTACTTC. As protein: CATSGAETQYF.

V gene TRBV5-4 combines with J gene TRBJ2-7; no firm D call. The ends were cut back, 3 bases at V and 6 bases at J, with 10 bases in the middle. Germline-derived CDR1 and CDR2 are SGHNT and YYREEE (reference sequence). The CDR3 has 12 residues. The CDR3 DNA reads as TGTGCCAGCAGCTCAGCCTCCGGCGAGCAGTACTTC. Translation gives CASSSASGEQYF.

Points on this clone: The sample carries other DNA sequences with the same CDR3. This chain connects TRBV28 to TRBJ2-7, with D perhaps matching TRBD2 (6 bases). The CDR3 has 13 amino acids. CDR1 MDHEN and CDR2 SYDVKM come from the germline V gene. Between the trimmed V and J ends, which lost 6 bases and 3 bases, there was a span of 12 bases. CDR3 loop: CASSPSGDYEQYF. In nucleotides, the CDR3 is TGTGCCAGCAGCCCTTCGGGGGACTACGAGCAGTACTTC. The full variable domain, with the rest looked up from reference TRBV28 and TRBJ2-7, is DVKVTQSSRYLVKRTGEKVFLECVQDMDHENMFWYRQDPGLGLRLIYFSYDVKMKEKGDIPEGYSVSREKKERFSLILESASTNQTSMYLCASSPSGDYEQYFGPGTRLTVT.

The V call is TRBV5-6, the J call TRBJ1-5, with no clear D. Germline V gene data show CDR1 as SGHDT and CDR2 as YYEEEE. V shed 4 bases and J shed 0 bases, with 8 bases lying between them. The CDR3 has 14 amino acids. The CDR3 is CASSPGDSNQPQHF. DNA of the CDR3: TGTGCCAGCAGCCCGGGAGATAGCAATCAGCCCCAGCATTTT.

The chain uses TRBV7-6 and TRBJ2-3; a possible D gene is TRBD2 (6 bases). V was cut by 5 bases and J by 4 bases, with 13 bases left in between. The CDR3 spans 14 residues. Germline values: CDR1 SGHVS, CDR2 FNYEAQ. CDR3 residues: CASSPLGGADTQYF. CDR3 DNA: TGTGCCAGCAGCCCCCTCGGGGGAGCAGATACGCAGTATTTT.

This rearrangement joins TRBV6-5 to TRBJ1-2; D may be TRBD1 (5 bases). The V end was cut by 2 bases, the J end by 6 bases, with 16 bases between. Germline-derived CDR1 and CDR2 are MNHEY and SVGAGI. This CDR3 spans 15 amino acids. In DNA, the CDR3 is TGTGCCAGCAGTTACGGGACGGCGACGGGGGATGGCTACACCTTC. Amino acids: CASSYGTATGDGYTF.

The chain employs TRBV29-1 and TRBJ1-1; D uncertain. Trimming left V 0 bases short and J 2 bases short, with 10 bases between. Germline CDR1 SQVTM, CDR2 ANQGSEA. CDR3 size: 14 residues. The CDR3 nucleotides read TGCAGCGTTGAAGATTGGGTGAGAAACACTGAAGCTTTCTTT. It codes for CSVEDWVRNTEAFF.

This rearrangement joins TRBV6-6 to TRBJ2-1; 13 bases are shared with TRBD2. The V segment lost 4 bases and the J segment 4 bases; nucleotides outside the gene matches: 4. The CDR3 loop spans 16 amino acids. CDR1 MNHNY and CDR2 SVGAGI come from the germline V gene (reference sequence). The CDR3 nucleotides read TGTGCCAGCAGTTTACCGGGACTAGCGGGGTACAATGAGCAGTTCTTC. Translating it yields CASSLPGLAGYNEQFF.

The gene calls are TRBV2 and TRBJ2-4; D remains ambiguous. This CDR3 comprises 13 residues. V lost 6 bases and J lost 6, with 12 bases in between. Germline-derived CDR1 and CDR2 are SNHLY and FYNNEI. The DNA for the CDR3 is TGTGCCAGCAGCGCCGCGGTAGGAAACATTCAGTACTTC. Its protein is CASSAAVGNIQYF.

The rearrangement links TRBV9 to TRBJ2-3, with D perhaps matching TRBD2 (7 bases). The V end lost 4 bases, the J end lost 6 bases, and 21 bases lay between the germline ends. From germline, CDR1 is SGDLS and CDR2 YYNGEE. This CDR3 contains 16 residues. CDR3 bases: TGTGCCAGCAGCTTTCCGGGGGGCGGGAGTGCGGATACGCAGTATTTT. The encoded protein is CASSFPGGGSADTQYF. The entire variable domain, with the rest obtained from reference TRBV9 and TRBJ2-3, is as follows: DSGVTQTPKHLITATGQRVTLRCSPRSGDLSVYWYQQSLDQGLQFLIQYYNGEERAKGNILERFSAQQFPDLHSELNLSSLELGDSALYFCASSFPGGGSADTQYFGPGTRLTVL.